Below, one T cell receptor (beta chain) is given with its context. This clone was counted once. The target of this receptor is not known. No quality values exist for individual bases; no much larger clone is one base distant. Per the publication, the time point label means: baseline before first vaccination. Samples from vaccinated people were obtained from the UK trials COV001 and COV002, which included a single-blind randomized controlled phase 2/3 trial of AZD1222 (ChAdOx1 nCoV-19) in healthy adults. For TCRbeta chain sequencing, PBMC samples from trial participants were taken at day 0 and at day 28 after the second dose. CDR1 and CDR2 are drawn from the germline V gene: SGHVS, FNYEAQ. The CDR3 covers 15 residues, taking in both the cysteine and the phenylalanine. Only the CDR3 portion is preserved as DNA: 45 bases, with reading frame beginning at the first base. Relative to germline, V is 0 bases shorter and J is 6 bases shorter, with 12 bases between their ends.

This sample was taken from a study of T cell responses to AZD1222 COVID-19 vaccine (dated by TCRdb to about 2021). For the wider study: Because spike-specific TCR depth and breadth did not differ between the two schedules, AZD1222 recipients who got a second dose at roughly 4 weeks were pooled with those who got a second dose at roughly 12 weeks. A total of just over 230 trial participants underwent TCR sequencing, of whom more than 200 had received two doses of AZD1222 and roughly 26 had received two doses of the MenACWY control vaccine. Trial participants were enrolled by age into subgroups of 18-55, 56-69 and 70-plus years, and roughly 160, 29 and 62 TCR-sequenced participants, respectively, were included in these subgroups. Study-wide conclusions, independent of this receptor: A significant rise in spike-specific TCR breadth and depth was observed after two AZD1222 doses relative to day 0 and relative to MenACWY recipients. Vaccine-associated CD4 TCRs spanned the whole spike protein, with dominant responses in regions 160-218 and 743-854. The 56-69-year group was small, and its depth increase did not reach significance, likely because of low power. Because no samples from the day 14 peak response were available, repertoires could be characterized only after the peak T cell response. Conclusions about previously exposed vaccinees are limited because only five to seven AZD1222 recipients were SARS-CoV-2 seropositive at baseline. Nearly half of unique spike-specific TCRs reportedly recognized epitopes outside regions mutated in the B.1.351 and B.1.1.7 variants. Participants were mostly white British and included more females than males, and it was suggested by the authors that clonal diversity may have been underestimated.

The CDR3 regions of human TCRbeta chains were analyzed by immunosequencing. The original pipeline was this. Repertoire TCRs were matched against a reference library of SARS-CoV-2-specific TCRs generated with the MIRA antigen-specificity platform. Breadth was defined as the fraction of unique TCRs that were SARS-CoV-2-associated. Depth was defined as the fraction of total T cells that were SARS-CoV-2-associated. Using the MIRA data, each spike-specific TCR was mapped to the spike region that the TCR reacts to and placed in a CD4 or CD8 class. Log10-transformed breadth and depth values were compared by one-way ANOVA with Sidak's multiple comparisons tests. Sourced from immuneACCESS, this table was stored by TCRdb with only in-frame sequences that have V and J called. A share of the clones is absent; for the studies checked, an unresolved V gene accounts for under half, and the remainder has no known explanation. V and J calls plus clone size are reproduced from that table; the DNA served to infer D and trimming. The sample table holds approximately 94,000 clones, of which about 87% were seen once. In total, the top ten clones hold about 2% of the sample.

This receptor was obtained from an adult in good health. This specimen consisted of peripheral blood, obtained on day 0 of AZD1222 vaccination. The rearranged chain carries TRBV7-6 and TRBJ2-1; the D segment cannot be called with confidence. The nucleotides read TGTGCCAGCAGCTTAGCGCTAACTCCGCGCAATGAGCAGTTCTTC. Its coded protein is CASSLALTPRNEQFF.